The 13 T cell receptor beta chains below come from one sample, sequenced in a study of TET2 disruption in CD19-targeted CAR T cells. Treatment described: autologous CTL019 cells: CD19 CAR with 4-1BB and CD3 zeta domains. Measured with immunoSEQ multiplex PCR; TCRdb has only the in-frame clones, and not every one. The data show 25,000 to 30,000 clones, and the top ten clones hold 1.9%. Their target antigens are unknown. The sequencing here drew on CD8- CAR+ T cells sorted from cultured blood T cells, taken for CD19 CAR T cell therapy. Subset reported: CD8-negative CAR-positive T cells from the infusion product. The source of these receptors is a man between 65 and 85 years old with chronic lymphocytic leukemia.

As for this clone: The read finishes 3 residues shy of the CDR3 end, and the germline J gene is used to complete it. The genes are TRBV27 and TRBJ1-5; 8 bases are a match to TRBD1. The CDR3 loop spans 14 amino acids. Germline lookup yields CDR1 MNHEY and CDR2 SMNVEV (reference sequence). After removal of 2 bases from V and 7 bases from J, the junction contained 4 bases not matched to a gene. The CDR3 sequence: CASSLQGAEQPQHF. Incomplete CDR3 DNA: TGTGCCAGCAGTTTACAGGGGGCGGAACAGCCC.

A word on this clone: The read falls 3 residues short of the CDR3 end, and the missing part is taken from the germline J gene. This chain links TRBV5-1 with TRBJ2-7; 11 nucleotides align to TRBD1. J gave up 3 bases and V 0 bases, and 2 bases lay outside the gene matches. In germline, CDR1 is SGHRS, CDR2 YFSETQ. The CDR3 totals 15 residues. Partial CDR3 DNA: TGCGCCAGCAGCTTGGCCGGGACAGGGGGCTACGAG. Its translation: CASSLAGTGGYE. The whole CDR3 reads CASSLAGTGGYEQYF.

To note about this clone: The read ends 3 residues before the CDR3 terminus; that terminus is restored from the germline J gene. The genes are TRBV27 and TRBJ1-2; 9 bases match TRBD1. Germline lookup yields CDR1 MNHEY and CDR2 SMNVEV (reference sequence). With V trimmed by 6 bases and J by 5 bases, 13 bases remained unmatched. This CDR3 has 16 residues. CDR3 DNA, as far as it was read: TGTGCCAGCAGCCCGGGGGACAGGGTAGTTAGGTATGGC. It is translated as CASSPGDRVVRYG. The complete CDR3 sequence is CASSPGDRVVRYGYTF.

Concerning this clone itself: An end of the junction differs from the germline gene, which may be a read error. Within the sample, other DNA sequences also encode this same CDR3. CDR3 protein: CASEPGSYGYTF. The covered CDR3 bases are TGTGCCAGCGAGCCGGGGAGCTATGGT. The chain couples TRBV2 to TRBJ1-2, with no clear D. From the germline J gene comes the end of the CDR3, since the read stops 3 residues before it. From germline, CDR1 is SNHLY and CDR2 FYNNEI. The CDR3 consists of 12 residues.

A word on this clone: The read is 3 residues too short to cover the CDR3 end, so that end is filled in from the germline J gene. The genes are TRBV28 and TRBJ1-2; a weak D match, TRBD1 (5 bases). The V end lost 5 bases, the J end lost 5 bases, and 15 bases lay between the germline ends. The CDR3 has 14 residues. Germline CDR1 MDHEN, CDR2 SYDVKM. The CDR3 is CASSEETVRYGYTF. The sequenced part of the CDR3 DNA is TGTGCCAGCAGTGAGGAGACAGTCAGGTATGGC.

As concerns this clone: The observed sequence ends 3 residues before the CDR3 terminus, with the missing tail filled in from the germline J gene. The J gene is TRBJ1-2, the V gene TRBV12-3 or TRBV12-4, with 11 bases that match TRBD1. The CDR3 totals 16 residues. The covered CDR3 bases are TGTGCCAGCAGTTTGGAGGGACAGGGGGAGAGAGGCGGC. The encoded protein is CASSLEGQGERGG. The entire CDR3 reads CASSLEGQGERGGYTF.

Points on this clone: The read finishes 3 residues shy of the CDR3 end, and the germline J gene is used to complete it. Other nucleotide sequences in the sample specify the same CDR3. This chain links TRBV20-1 with TRBJ2-7; D might be TRBD2 (6 bases). V was shortened by 3 bases and J by 0 bases, with 15 bases between the two germline ends. This CDR3 has 15 residues. Looked up from germline, CDR1 is DFQATT and CDR2 is SNEGSKA (reference sequence). CDR3 DNA (partial): TGCAGTGCTAGTCTTCCCGGGGGTTACTCCTACGAG. Protein sequence: CSASLPGGYSYE. The CDR3, in full, reads CSASLPGGYSYEQYF.

Concerning this clone itself: The CDR3 end is not reached by the read, which stops 3 residues before it; the germline J gene fills it in. The chain combines TRBV5-6 with TRBJ2-4; D possibly corresponds to TRBD1 (6 bases). Germline loops: CDR1 SGHDT, CDR2 YYEEEE. This CDR3 is built from 15 residues. The sequenced CDR3 bases are TGTGCCAGCAGCTCTCTGACGGCCCCAGGACAGCCT. It translates to CASSSLTAPGQP. The CDR3, in full, reads CASSSLTAPGQPQYF. Combining the CDR3 with reference TRBV5-6 and TRBJ2-4 gives the whole variable domain DAGVTQSPTHLIKTRGQQVTLRCSPKSGHDTVSWYQQALGQGPQFIFQYYEEEERQRGNFPDRFSGHQFPNYSSELNVNALLLGDSALYLCASSSLTAPGQPQYFGAGTRLSVL.

Comments on this clone: The read stops 3 residues short of the end of the CDR3; the missing end is completed from the germline J gene. The chain is built from TRBV2 and TRBJ2-4, with a possible D match to TRBD1 (5 bases). The CDR3 spans 15 residues. Per the germline V gene, CDR1 is SNHLY and CDR2 is FYNNEI. The sequenced part of the CDR3 DNA is TGTGCCAGCAGTGAATCCGGGCAGGGCGACGGTGGT. Translation: CASSESGQGDGG. In full, the CDR3 is CASSESGQGDGGQYF.

The CDR3 loop reads CASSYGPRADQPQYF. The sequenced CDR3 bases are TGTGCCAGCAGTTACGGGCCGAGGGCCGATCAGCCT. The chain employs TRBV6-2 or TRBV6-3 and TRBJ2-4, with D maybe TRBD2 (5 bases). The DNA ends 3 residues before the CDR3 does, and the rest of the CDR3 is filled in from the germline J gene. The CDR3 spans 15 residues. Per the germline V gene, CDR1 is MNHEY and CDR2 is SVGEGT.

A word on this clone: Sequencing ends 3 residues short of the CDR3 end; the germline J gene provides the rest. The genes are TRBV5-1 and TRBJ2-4; D is possibly TRBD1 (5 bases). The length of the CDR3 is 14 residues. The germline V gene has CDR1 SGHRS and CDR2 YFSETQ. Incomplete CDR3 DNA: TGCGCCAGCAGCTTGACCTCCGACAGCGAGACT. Translation: CASSLTSDSET. The CDR3 reads in full as CASSLTSDSETQYF.

The part of the CDR3 DNA that was read is TGTGCCAGCTCACCCGGGACAGGGGAGGGC. Translating it yields CASSPGTGEG. In full, the CDR3 is CASSPGTGEGYTF. The chain has TRBV18 and TRBJ1-2; 10 nucleotides match TRBD1. The CDR3 end falls 3 residues outside the read, so it is completed with the germline J gene. CDR1 and CDR2 from the germline V gene are KGHSH and LQKENI. The CDR3 loop spans 13 amino acids.

About this clone: The read terminates 3 residues before the CDR3 end, so the remaining end is supplied by the germline J gene. Distinct nucleotide sequences in the sample also encode this CDR3. This sequence joins TRBV18 and TRBJ2-4; a weak D match, TRBD2 (5 bases). Germline V gives CDR1 KGHSH, CDR2 LQKENI. The CDR3 length is 13 residues. The CDR3 loop reads CASSPTGKETQYF. The part of the CDR3 DNA that was read is TGTGCCAGCTCACCTACGGGGAAAGAGACT.